This is a list of T cell receptor beta chains from one sample in a study of blood T cells in healthy people across ages. TCRdb ran MiXCR on the 5' RACE reads and lists one entry per CDR3 protein. The sample shows roughly 500,000 distinct CDR3 sequences, around 24% of them seen only once. A further study also used this sample, focusing on T cells of mothers and their children.

Material: blood. These TCRs come from a boy aged 5-17 years in good health. The CDR3 runs from the conserved cysteine through the conserved F or W. The D gene is left open where the match is weak. Some rows mark clone size as missing; the rest say once, few, many or name a class of expanded clone.

>.|TRBV11-3|.|TRBJ2-4
TGTGCCAGCAGCTTAGATCAACTCAGCATTCAGTACTTC
CASSLDQLSIQYF
>few|TRBV21-1|.|TRBJ2-2
TGTGCCAGCAGCAACCTAACAGGGTTATCCGGGGAGCTGTTTTTT
CASSNLTGLSGELFF
>.|TRBV28|TRBD2|TRBJ2-1
TGTGCCAGCAGTTTTGGCGGGAGGGTCTCCAATGAGCAGTTCTTC
CASSFGGRVSNEQFF
>.|TRBV19|.|TRBJ2-1
TGTGCCAGTAGTATAGGCCGTGTGGATGAGCAGTTCTTC
CASSIGRVDEQFF
>few|TRBV9|.|TRBJ2-7
TGTGCCAGCAGCGGCCGACCAGGGGTTACCTCCTACGAGCAGTACTTC
CASSGRPGVTSYEQYF
>.|TRBV5-1|.|TRBJ2-1
TGCGCCAGCACCGACAGTTACAATGAGCAGTTCTTC
CASTDSYNEQFF
>few|TRBV6-1|TRBD1|TRBJ2-3
TGTGCCAGCAGTAGGGACAGGGAATTCACAGATACGCAGTATTTT
CASSRDREFTDTQYF
>once|TRBV28|TRBD1|TRBJ1-1
TGTGCCAGCATCCGAGGGGGCGAGAGTGGGACTGAAGCTTTCTTT
CASIRGGESGTEAFF
>.|TRBV5-1|TRBD2|TRBJ2-5
TGCGCCAGCAGTCGTCAACTAGCGGGAGTCTCGGAGACCCAGTACTTC
CASSRQLAGVSETQYF
>many|TRBV3-1|.|TRBJ2-4
TGTGCCAGCAGCCCGGCCCTTGCGGGCATTCAGTACTTC
CASSPALAGIQYF
>few|TRBV6-6|.|TRBJ2-5
TGTGCCAGCACCTATAGGGACTGGTACCAAGAGACCCAGTACTTC
CASTYRDWYQETQYF
>few|TRBV3-1|TRBD1|TRBJ2-1
TGTGCCAGCAGCCAAGAGGGGGACAGCTGGGTGGAACGGGAGCAGTTCTTC
CASSQEGDSWVEREQFF
>few|TRBV7-2|TRBD2|TRBJ2-7
TGTGCCAGCAGCTTAGCCTCAGCGGGAGAGGGTTACGAGCAGTACTTC
CASSLASAGEGYEQYF
>.|TRBV27|.|TRBJ2-3
TGTGCCAGCAGTTTAAATCCCTCCACACGATTCCATACGCAGTATTTT
CASSLNPSTRFHTQYF
>.|TRBV29-1|.|TRBJ1-1
TGCAGCGTCGGGGTGGGGAACACTGAAGCTTTCTTT
CSVGVGNTEAFF
>.|TRBV4-1|TRBD1|TRBJ2-7
TGCGCCAGCAGCTCCAGGACCGGGACAGGGGTCCCTCCGACTGTGGGGGAGCAGTACTTC
CASSSRTGTGVPPTVGEQYF
>few|TRBV29-1|TRBD2|TRBJ2-6
TGCAGCGTTGAAGTCAGAAGCCCTAGCGGGAGGCCTAAAGACTCTGGGGCCAACGTCCTGACTTTC
CSVEVRSPSGRPKDSGANVLTF
>.|TRBV12-3/TRBV12-4|.|TRBJ1-5
TGTGCCAGCAGTCAGGGGTATTTCGGGGGATATCAGCCCCAGCATTTT
CASSQGYFGGYQPQHF
>.|TRBV7-9|TRBD2|TRBJ2-1
TGTGCCAGCAGCTTGGTAGTAGCGGGAGTTAATGAGCAGTTCTTC
CASSLVVAGVNEQFF
>many|TRBV14|.|TRBJ2-5
TGTGCCAGCAGCCAAGATCTAGTTGTCCCGATGAGGGAGACCCAGTACTTC
CASSQDLVVPMRETQYF
>.|TRBV7-9|.|TRBJ2-5
TGTGCAGGAGAGACCCAGTACTTC
CAGETQYF
>few|TRBV28|.|TRBJ2-3
TGTGCCAGCAGCTTCCGGACTGGCGATTATGGGGCGCAGTATTTT
CASSFRTGDYGAQYF
>.|TRBV7-2|TRBD2|TRBJ2-7
TGTGCCAGCAGCTTAGAGCCTAGCGGGAGGTACGAGCAGTACTTC
CASSLEPSGRYEQYF
>.|TRBV27|TRBD1|TRBJ1-1
TGTGCCACCCAGACAGGGATGAACACTGAAGCTTTCTTT
CATQTGMNTEAFF
>.|TRBV9|TRBD2|TRBJ2-5
TGTGCCAGCAGCGTAGGACTAGCGGGTAACAACGTAGAGACCCAGTACTTC
CASSVGLAGNNVETQYF
>few|TRBV7-9|.|TRBJ2-7
TGTGCCAGCAGCTTAGAGAGGGTACAGGCCGAGCAGTACTTC
CASSLERVQAEQYF
>.|TRBV5-4|.|TRBJ2-5
TGTGCCAGCAGCTTGGCCAGGGAACAGACCCAGTACTTC
CASSLAREQTQYF
>few|TRBV5-1|.|TRBJ2-3
TGCGCCAGCAGCGAGAGGTCCGAAGATACGCAGTATTTT
CASSERSEDTQYF
>.|TRBV28|TRBD2|TRBJ2-7
TGTGCCAGCACTTTGGGGGAGGGCTACGAGCAGTACTTC
CASTLGEGYEQYF
>once|TRBV5-1|TRBD1|TRBJ2-7
TGCGCCAGCAGCTTGGCCCCGGTACAGGGGACCTACTACGAGCAGTACTTC
CASSLAPVQGTYYEQYF
>few|TRBV9|TRBD2|TRBJ2-5
TGTGCCAGCAGCGTAGTGGGACTAGCGGGACAAGAGACCCAGTACTTC
CASSVVGLAGQETQYF
>few|TRBV27|.|TRBJ1-2
TGTGCCAGCAGTTTAGGATCGGGGACGGGCTACACCTTC
CASSLGSGTGYTF
>.|TRBV28|TRBD2|TRBJ2-7
TGCGCCAGCAGTTTATGGGGGACTAGCGGGAGGGACGAGCAGTACTTC
CASSLWGTSGRDEQYF
>few|TRBV18|.|TRBJ1-1
TGTGCCAGCTCACAGGACAGCATGAACACTGAAGCTTTCTTT
CASSQDSMNTEAFF
>.|TRBV4-3|TRBD2|TRBJ2-7
TGCGCCAGCAGCACTCGACTAGCGGGAGGGCCGTACGAGCAGTACTTC
CASSTRLAGGPYEQYF
>.|TRBV6-2/TRBV6-3|.|TRBJ1-2
TGTGCCAGCAGTAAACCTAACTATGGCTACACCTTC
CASSKPNYGYTF
>few|TRBV6-6|.|TRBJ1-1
TGTGCCAGCAGTTACGACGGCGGGGAGAACACTGAAGCTTTCTTT
CASSYDGGENTEAFF
>many|TRBV29-1|.|TRBJ1-3
TGCAGCGTTCTCTCTGGAAACACCATATATTTT
CSVLSGNTIYF
>.|TRBV5-1|TRBD1|TRBJ2-1
TGCGCCAGCAGCTTGTGGACAGGGCAGGATGAGCAGTTCTTC
CASSLWTGQDEQFF
>.|TRBV6-2/TRBV6-3|TRBD1|TRBJ1-2
TGTGCCAGCAGTTACGACAGGGGATTCGACTATGGCTACACCTTC
CASSYDRGFDYGYTF
>.|TRBV2|.|TRBJ1-6
TGTGCCAGCCTAGGCAGAAATTCACCCCTCCACTTT
CASLGRNSPLHF
>.|TRBV3-1|TRBD2|TRBJ2-4
TGTGCCAGCAGCTCCACTAGCGGGAGGCGTCTAGCCAAAAACATTCAGTACTTC
CASSSTSGRRLAKNIQYF